This TCR beta chain was sequenced during a study of a mutant IDH1 vaccine in newly diagnosed glioma. Study background: Following radiotherapy alone, or alongside temozolomide cycles, vaccination was started after an interval of 4-6 weeks. Former treatment meant radiotherapy, temozolomide, or both; the majority had gotten both. Week 35 was assigned to visit V12, and week 47 was assigned to visit V13.

As for this clone: The antigen remains undetermined.

CDR3 length: 15 residues. The ends were cut back, 1 base at V and 0 bases at J, with 10 bases in the middle. Germline loops: CDR1 LNHDA, CDR2 SQIVND (reference sequence). The table came from immunoSEQ multiplex PCR; TCRdb's copy has only in-frame clones and leaves some out. This sample has roughly 86,000 clones, with around four fifths found just once. Time point of the sample: week 47, end of study. Doses consisted of 300 ug of mutant IDH1 20-mer peptide each, paired with topical imiquimod. This chain connects TRBV19 to TRBJ2-7; D gene unclear. The sequences come from PBMCs, collected from a glioma patient whose treatment included an IDH1 peptide vaccine. The TCR comes from a man aged 35 to 55 with glioma. CDR3 sequence: CASSIARRSSYEQYF. The CDR3 coding sequence is TGTGCCAGTAGTATAGCAAGGCGCAGCTCCTACGAGCAGTACTTC. Filled out from reference TRBV19 and TRBJ2-7, the complete variable domain reads DGGITQSPKYLFRKEGQNVTLSCEQNLNHDAMYWYRQDPGQGLRLIYYSQIVNDFQKGDIAEGYSVSREKKESFPLTVTSAQKNPTAFYLCASSIARRSSYEQYFGPGTRLTVT.